This T cell receptor (beta chain) originates from a study of blood T cell repertoires in COVID-19. Trimming cost V 4 bases and J 6 bases, with 16 bases left between them. In germline, CDR1 is GTSNPN, CDR2 SVGIG (reference sequence). The CDR3 runs 14 residues. The assay was immunoSEQ multiplex PCR, and TCRdb's table has in-frame clones only and misses some. The repertoire holds 120,000 or so clones, with about four fifths as singletons. The sequence derives from a young man with COVID-19, enrolled during active disease. The specimen sequenced was peripheral blood. The chain has TRBV30 and TRBJ2-1; tentatively, D is TRBD1 (6 bases). The CDR3 loop reads CAWNPLGGINEQFF. In DNA form, the CDR3 reads TGTGCCTGGAACCCCCTAGGGGGAATCAATGAGCAGTTCTTC.